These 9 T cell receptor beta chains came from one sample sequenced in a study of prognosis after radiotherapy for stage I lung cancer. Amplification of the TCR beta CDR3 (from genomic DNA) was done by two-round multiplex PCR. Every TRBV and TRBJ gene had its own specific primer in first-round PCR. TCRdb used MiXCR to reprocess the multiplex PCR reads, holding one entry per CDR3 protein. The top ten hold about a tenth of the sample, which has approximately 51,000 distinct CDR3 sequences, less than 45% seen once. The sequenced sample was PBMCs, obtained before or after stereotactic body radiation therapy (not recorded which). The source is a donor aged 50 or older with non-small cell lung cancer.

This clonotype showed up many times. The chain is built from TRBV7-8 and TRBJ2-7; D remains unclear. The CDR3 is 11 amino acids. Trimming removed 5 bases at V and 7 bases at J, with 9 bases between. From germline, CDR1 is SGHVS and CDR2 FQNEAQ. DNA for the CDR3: TGTGCCAGCAGCCTAAATCGGGAGCAGTACTTC. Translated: CASSLNREQYF.

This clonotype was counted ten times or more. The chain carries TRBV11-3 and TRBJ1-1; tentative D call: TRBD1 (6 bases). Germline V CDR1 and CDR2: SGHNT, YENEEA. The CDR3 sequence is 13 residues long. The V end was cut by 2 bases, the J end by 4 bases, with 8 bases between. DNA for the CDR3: TGTGCCAGCAGCTTAACAGGGACCACTGAAGCTTTCTTT. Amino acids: CASSLTGTTEAFF.

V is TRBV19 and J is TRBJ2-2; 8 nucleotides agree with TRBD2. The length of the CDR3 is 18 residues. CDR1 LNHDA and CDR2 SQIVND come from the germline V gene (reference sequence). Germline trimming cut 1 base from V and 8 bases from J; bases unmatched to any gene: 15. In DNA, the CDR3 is TGTGCCAGTAGTATAGCCCAAGCGGGAGCCATCCGAGGGGGGGAGCTGTTTTTT. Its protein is CASSIAQAGAIRGGELFF.

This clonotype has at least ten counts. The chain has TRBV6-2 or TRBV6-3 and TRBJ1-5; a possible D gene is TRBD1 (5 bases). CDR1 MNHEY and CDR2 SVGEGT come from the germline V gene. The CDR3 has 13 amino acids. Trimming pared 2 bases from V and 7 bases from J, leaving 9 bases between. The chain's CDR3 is CASSYQRGQPQHF. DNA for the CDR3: TGTGCCAGCAGTTACCAGAGGGGACAGCCCCAGCATTTT.

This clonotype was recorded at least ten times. The CDR3 DNA reads TGTGCCAGCAGCCCACCGTCGCTAGAGAATCAGCCCCAGCATTTT. Amino acid sequence: CASSPPSLENQPQHF. V usage is TRBV2 and J usage is TRBJ1-5; D gene ambiguous. This CDR3 spans 15 amino acids. Between the trimmed V and J ends, which lost 6 bases and 4 bases, there was a span of 16 bases. Germline V CDR1 and CDR2: SNHLY, FYNNEI.

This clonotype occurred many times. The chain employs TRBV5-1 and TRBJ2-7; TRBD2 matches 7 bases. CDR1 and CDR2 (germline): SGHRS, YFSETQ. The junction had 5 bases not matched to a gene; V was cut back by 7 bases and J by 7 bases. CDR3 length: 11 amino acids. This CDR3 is CASGEGGEQYF. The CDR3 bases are TGCGCCAGCGGGGAGGGCGGGGAGCAGTACTTC.

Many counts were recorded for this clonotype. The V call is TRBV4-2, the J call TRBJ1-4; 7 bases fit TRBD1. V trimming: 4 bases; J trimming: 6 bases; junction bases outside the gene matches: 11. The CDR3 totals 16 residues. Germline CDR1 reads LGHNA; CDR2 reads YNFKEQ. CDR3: CASSPRQGNIDEKLFF. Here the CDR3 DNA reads TGTGCCAGCAGCCCGAGACAGGGAAATATTGATGAAAAACTGTTTTTT.

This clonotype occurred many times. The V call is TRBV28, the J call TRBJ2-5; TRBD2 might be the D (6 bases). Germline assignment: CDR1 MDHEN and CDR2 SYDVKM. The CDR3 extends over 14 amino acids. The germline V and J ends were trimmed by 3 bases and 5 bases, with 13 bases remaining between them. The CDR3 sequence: CASSFLAWGETQYF. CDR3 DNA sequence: TGTGCCAGCAGTTTCCTAGCGTGGGGGGAGACCCAGTACTTC.

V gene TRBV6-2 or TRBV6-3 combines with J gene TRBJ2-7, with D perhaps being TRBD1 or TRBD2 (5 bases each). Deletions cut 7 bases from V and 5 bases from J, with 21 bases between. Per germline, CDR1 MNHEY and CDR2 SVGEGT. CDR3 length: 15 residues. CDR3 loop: CASNLGSVRGDEQYF. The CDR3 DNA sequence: TGTGCCAGCAATTTGGGATCAGTGAGGGGAGACGAGCAGTACTTC.